Below, 32 T cell receptor beta chains from the same sample are listed, as sequenced in a study of identical twins. TCRdb reprocessed the 5' RACE reads via MiXCR and lists one record per CDR3 protein. The sample shows under 250,000 distinct CDR3 sequences, less than 9.5% of them seen only once. The sequencing sample was made of memory (CD45RO+) T cells sorted from blood. The receptors stem from a woman between 18 and 29 years old in good health.

This chain connects TRBV18 to TRBJ2-1; 9 nucleotides match TRBD2. This CDR3 has 17 residues. J gave up 10 bases and V 0 bases, and 13 bases lay outside the gene matches. Germline lookup yields CDR1 KGHSH and CDR2 LQKENI. CDR3 amino acids: CASSPPAPLAGSSEQFF. In DNA form, the CDR3 reads TGTGCCAGCTCACCACCGGCTCCCCTAGCGGGGTCCTCGGAGCAGTTCTTC.

The table lists this clonotype with a few counts. This chain connects TRBV3-1 to TRBJ1-2, with D maybe TRBD1 (5 bases). Looked up from germline, CDR1 is LGHDT and CDR2 is YNNKEL (reference sequence). Trimming removed 4 bases from V and 9 bases from J, with 15 bases in between. The CDR3 consists of 13 residues. CDR3 nucleotides: TGTGCCAGCAGCCGGACCAGGGTGGGAAGCTACACCTTC. Protein sequence: CASSRTRVGSYTF.

The CDR3 DNA reads as TGTGCCAGCGGTAAGGAGACCCAGTACTTC. Translating it yields CASGKETQYF. The chain couples TRBV6-5 to TRBJ2-5; D remains unclear. This CDR3 contains 10 residues. The germline V gene has CDR1 MNHEY and CDR2 SVGAGI. V was trimmed by 8 bases and J by 5 bases, leaving 6 bases between them.

The chain recombines TRBV6-5 with TRBJ2-5; weak D call: TRBD2 (5 bases). Germline loops: CDR1 MNHEY, CDR2 SVGAGI. V shed 2 bases and J shed 4 bases, with 14 bases lying between them. The CDR3 sequence is 15 residues long. CDR3 nucleotides: TGTGCCAGCAGTTACCTGAGCCCCCGGGGAGAGACCCAGTACTTC. Translation: CASSYLSPRGETQYF.

The chain has TRBV5-1 and TRBJ2-7; 8 bases agree with TRBD1. V was pared by 4 bases and J by 4 bases, with 4 bases of the junction left unmatched. The CDR3 runs 13 residues. Germline V gene data show CDR1 as SGHRS and CDR2 as YFSETQ. The CDR3 reads CASSRDRRYEQYF. CDR3 sequence (DNA): TGCGCCAGCAGCCGGGACAGGAGATACGAGCAGTACTTC.

This clonotype came up many times. The rearrangement joins TRBV20-1 to TRBJ1-5; D ambiguous. The CDR3 sequence is 14 residues long. From germline, CDR1 is DFQATT and CDR2 SNEGSKA (reference sequence). V lost 5 bases and J 4 bases, leaving 15 bases between the germline ends. In DNA form, the CDR3 reads TGCAGTGCTGCCGGGTCCACTTTGAATCAGCCCCAGCATTTT. This translates into CSAAGSTLNQPQHF.

The rearrangement joins TRBV7-6 to TRBJ2-3, with D possibly being TRBD2 (6 bases). The CDR3 consists of 16 residues. Trimming took off 3 bases at V and 4 bases at J, with 17 bases between the two ends. Germline assignment: CDR1 SGHVS and CDR2 FNYEAQ. CDR3 sequence reads: CASSLAGPSRADTQYF. CDR3 DNA: TGTGCCAGCAGCTTGGCGGGACCTTCCAGAGCAGATACGCAGTATTTT.

This clonotype appeared a few times. The chain joins TRBV20-1 to TRBJ1-2, with a weak D call TRBD1 (5 bases). Per germline, CDR1 DFQATT and CDR2 SNEGSKA (reference sequence). This CDR3 region has 14 residues. The ends were cut back, 1 base at V and 4 bases at J, with 13 bases in the middle. CDR3 sequence: CSARAGHGGYGYTF. In DNA, the CDR3 is TGCAGTGCTAGAGCCGGACACGGTGGCTATGGCTACACCTTC.

This clonotype was counted ten times or more. The chain employs TRBV27 and TRBJ2-1; the match to TRBD2 covers 11 bases. CDR3 size: 16 residues. After removal of 2 bases from V and 2 bases from J, the junction contained 2 bases not matched to a gene. CDR1 and CDR2 (germline): MNHEY, SMNVEV (reference sequence). CDR3 sequence: CASSLLAGGPYNEQFF. CDR3 DNA: TGTGCCAGCAGTTTACTAGCGGGGGGTCCCTACAATGAGCAGTTCTTC.

About this clonotype: The germline gene is not matched at one end of the junction; a read error may be the cause. J is TRBJ1-2 and V is TRBV6-2 or TRBV6-3, with D uncertain. There are 17 residues in the CDR3. Germline CDR1 is MNHEY and CDR2 is SVGEGT. Here the CDR3 reads CACSYESVGRRQHGYTF. CDR3 bases: TGTGCCTGCAGTTACGAAAGTGTGGGCAGGCGGCAGCATGGCTACACCTTC.

This clonotype was counted only a few times. The chain carries TRBV5-6 and TRBJ2-1; D is unclear. Trimming took off 1 base at V and 8 bases at J, with 19 bases between the two ends. CDR1 is SGHDT, CDR2 YYEEEE, per germline. CDR3 length equals 16 residues. The CDR3 sequence: CASSLSLVSAFDEQFF. The CDR3 DNA follows: TGTGCCAGCAGCTTGTCCTTAGTGTCGGCTTTCGATGAGCAGTTCTTC.

A few counts support this clonotype. The genes are TRBV20-1 and TRBJ2-1; D may correspond to TRBD1 or TRBD2 (5 bases each). The germline V gene has CDR1 DFQATT and CDR2 SNEGSKA (reference sequence). The CDR3 is made up of 16 amino acids. V was clipped by 1 base and J by 5 bases, with 18 bases between them. The CDR3 protein is CSARGPGLDHNNEQFF. In DNA form, the CDR3 reads TGCAGTGCTAGAGGCCCGGGGCTAGATCACAACAATGAGCAGTTCTTC.

This clonotype was detected a few times. This chain connects TRBV7-9 to TRBJ2-1, with D possibly matching TRBD2 (5 bases). Deletions cut 1 base from V and 6 bases from J, with 16 bases between. The CDR3 consists of 16 residues. Germline loops: CDR1 SEHNR, CDR2 FQNEAQ (reference sequence). In DNA form, the CDR3 reads TGTGCCAGCAGCTTAGAGTACCAGCGGACCTCCAATGAGCAGTTCTTC. Its translation is CASSLEYQRTSNEQFF.

The table lists this clonotype with a few counts. This chain uses TRBV20-1 with TRBJ2-1; 8 nucleotides line up with TRBD2. CDR1 is DFQATT and CDR2 is SNEGSKA in the germline V gene (reference sequence). V was pared by 7 bases and J by 3 bases, with 2 bases of the junction left unmatched. This CDR3 contains 12 residues. CDR3 protein: CSGGGNYNEQFF. DNA for the CDR3: TGCAGTGGCGGGGGGAACTACAATGAGCAGTTCTTC.

In its sample, this clonotype was seen a few times. This sequence joins TRBV12-3 or TRBV12-4 and TRBJ1-4; D uncertain. The CDR3 is 14 residues long. V shed 5 bases and J shed 3 bases, with 10 bases lying between them. CDR3 residues: CASSGSQSNEKLFF. The CDR3 nucleotides read TGTGCCAGCAGTGGGTCACAGTCTAATGAAAAACTGTTTTTT.

In its sample, this clonotype was seen a few times. This chain uses TRBV20-1 with TRBJ1-2; 8 bases are a match to TRBD1. The CDR3 length is 14 residues. With V trimmed by 5 bases and J by 3 bases, 8 bases remained unmatched. Germline values: CDR1 DFQATT, CDR2 SNEGSKA (reference sequence). The CDR3 bases are TGCAGTGCTCAAAGACAGGGGAGCGACTATGGCTACACCTTC. Residues: CSAQRQGSDYGYTF.

J is TRBJ1-2 and V is TRBV3-1, with D possibly TRBD1 on 6 matching bases. The CDR3 is 14 residues long. The germline V and J ends were trimmed by 4 bases and 7 bases, with 16 bases remaining between them. Germline CDR1 is LGHDT and CDR2 is YNNKEL (reference sequence). CDR3 DNA: TGTGCCAGCAGCCCCTACGCGGGGGGCGGTGGCTACACCTTC. Its protein is CASSPYAGGGGYTF.

This rearrangement joins TRBV7-9 to TRBJ2-5; D is uncertain. Trimming left V 11 bases short and J 7 bases short, with 11 bases between. The CDR3 covers 10 residues. CDR1 is SEHNR and CDR2 is FQNEAQ in the germline V gene (reference sequence). CDR3 sequence reads: CAVPSGTQYF. In DNA form, the CDR3 reads TGTGCCGTCCCCTCTGGGACCCAGTACTTC.

The rearrangement joins TRBV7-2 to TRBJ2-5; TRBD1 is a possible D gene (6 bases). CDR3 length: 13 amino acids. V shed 6 bases and J shed 4 bases, with 12 bases lying between them. Germline values: CDR1 SGHTA, CDR2 FQGNSA. The CDR3 region is CASRRTVLETQYF. CDR3 nucleotides: TGTGCCAGCAGAAGGACAGTTTTAGAGACCCAGTACTTC. Using reference TRBV7-2 and TRBJ2-5 for the parts outside the CDR3, the full variable domain is GAGVSQSPSNKVTEKGKDVELRCDPISGHTALYWYRQSLGQGLEFLIYFQGNSAPDKSGLPSDRFSAERTGGSVSTLTIQRTQQEDSAVYLCASRRTVLETQYFGPGTRLLVL.

This clonotype turned up a few times. The V call is TRBV6-5, the J call TRBJ1-6, with no clear D. The CDR3 has 12 residues. CDR1 and CDR2 from the germline V gene are MNHEY and SVGAGI. The CDR3 region has the DNA TGTGGATCCGGGCAGTATAATTCACCCCTCCACTTT. Its protein product is CGSGQYNSPLHF.

This clonotype was counted a few times. The chain is built from TRBV9 and TRBJ2-1, with D uncertain. Trimming cost V 3 bases and J 3 bases, with 10 bases left between them. Germline V CDR1 and CDR2: SGDLS, YYNGEE. The CDR3 extends over 14 amino acids. Here the CDR3 reads CASSGGIFYNEQFF. CDR3 sequence (DNA): TGTGCCAGCAGCGGAGGTATCTTCTACAATGAGCAGTTCTTC.

The J gene is TRBJ2-4, the V gene TRBV28; D may be TRBD1 (5 bases). V lost 11 bases, J lost 2 bases, and 13 bases lay in between. From germline, CDR1 is MDHEN and CDR2 SYDVKM. The CDR3 is made up of 13 amino acids. CDR3 coding DNA: TGTGCCGGCCAAGGGGCGTCCAAAAACATTCAGTACTTC. Residues: CAGQGASKNIQYF. Together with reference TRBV28 and TRBJ2-4, the CDR3 gives the full variable domain: DVKVTQSSRYLVKRTGEKVFLECVQDMDHENMFWYRQDPGLGLRLIYFSYDVKMKEKGDIPEGYSVSREKKERFSLILESASTNQTSMYLCAGQGASKNIQYFGAGTRLSVL.

This clonotype was counted at least ten times. The chain employs TRBV5-1 and TRBJ2-7, with TRBD1 identical over 9 bases. Germline values: CDR1 SGHRS, CDR2 YFSETQ. CDR3 size: 14 residues. V shed 4 bases and J 3 bases; nucleotides not matched to a gene: 5. Here the CDR3 reads CASSTQGQGYEQYF. CDR3 sequence (DNA): TGCGCCAGCAGCACACAGGGACAGGGCTACGAGCAGTACTTC.

CDR3 nucleotides: TGTGCCAGCAGCAAAGCGCACACTGAAGCTTTCTTT. It is translated as CASSKAHTEAFF. V usage is TRBV21-1 and J usage is TRBJ1-1. TRBV21-1 is recorded as a pseudogene. This CDR3 contains 12 residues.

A few counts support this clonotype. This rearrangement joins TRBV10-1 to TRBJ2-7; tentatively, D is TRBD1 or TRBD2 (5 bases each). Germline V gene data show CDR1 as WNHNN and CDR2 as SYGVQD (reference sequence). The V end lost 8 bases, the J end lost 5 bases, and 25 bases lay between the germline ends. The CDR3 loop spans 16 amino acids. As DNA, the CDR3 is TGCGCCAGCGGGGGTACCCGGGTCCCAAGTTGCCACGAGCAGTACTTC. This encodes CASGGTRVPSCHEQYF.

This clonotype was recorded a few times. The chain carries TRBV20-1 and TRBJ2-5, with D uncertain. Trimming shortened V by 4 bases and J by 4 bases, and 13 bases separated the two germline ends. Per the germline V gene, CDR1 is DFQATT and CDR2 is SNEGSKA (reference sequence). The CDR3 extends over 13 amino acids. CDR3 region: CSANPGQLETQYF. In DNA form, the CDR3 reads TGCAGTGCTAACCCTGGGCAGCTAGAGACCCAGTACTTC.

Only a few counts were recorded for this clonotype. The CDR3 loop reads CAISDKGQGETEAFF. The CDR3 DNA sequence: TGTGCCATCAGTGATAAGGGACAAGGTGAGACTGAAGCTTTCTTT. This sequence joins TRBV10-3 and TRBJ1-1, with TRBD1 as a possible D gene (6 bases). Trimming cost V 3 bases and J 5 bases, with 16 bases left between them. Germline V gives CDR1 ENHRY, CDR2 SYGVKD. The length of the CDR3 is 15 residues.

The CDR3 region has the DNA TGCGCCAGCAGCTTGAGTCCCAGCGGCGAGACCCAGTACTTC. It specifies CASSLSPSGETQYF. V is TRBV5-1 and J is TRBJ2-5, with D possibly being TRBD2 (5 bases). V lost 1 base and J lost 5, with 12 bases in between. The CDR3 totals 14 residues. The V gene's germline CDR1 is SGHRS and CDR2 YFSETQ.

This rearrangement joins TRBV2 to TRBJ2-7; D may be TRBD1 (6 bases). V was shortened by 4 bases and J by 3 bases, with 13 bases between the two germline ends. The CDR3 is made up of 14 amino acids. Germline V gene lookup returns CDR1 SNHLY and CDR2 FYNNEI. The CDR3 DNA is TGTGCCAGCAGTGGAGATGGGGGCCACTACGAGCAGTACTTC. Translating gives CASSGDGGHYEQYF.

This sequence joins TRBV20-1 and TRBJ2-7; possible D gene TRBD1, 6 bases. The length of the CDR3 is 15 residues. Germline lookup yields CDR1 DFQATT and CDR2 SNEGSKA (reference sequence). The V end was cut by 0 bases, the J end by 7 bases, with 19 bases between. CDR3 in amino acids: CSARDSRAVDREQYF. CDR3 coding DNA: TGCAGTGCTAGAGATTCGCGGGCGGTGGACAGAGAGCAGTACTTC.

The table lists this clonotype with many counts. J is TRBJ2-3 and V is TRBV11-2; D call uncertain. The CDR3 runs to 15 residues. V lost 6 bases and J 3 bases, leaving 16 bases between the germline ends. CDR1 and CDR2 (germline): SGHAT, FQNNGV. The CDR3 sequence is CASSRNPRQTDTQYF. The CDR3 DNA is TGTGCCAGCAGTCGTAACCCCCGCCAGACAGATACGCAGTATTTT.

This clonotype was counted ten times or more. This chain links TRBV12-3 or TRBV12-4 with TRBJ1-1; D unclear. Trimming removed 1 base from V and 0 bases from J, with 15 bases in between. The CDR3 contains 17 residues. CDR3 sequence reads: CASSLVSYVLMNTEAFF. The DNA for the CDR3 is TGTGCCAGCAGTTTAGTCAGCTACGTCCTAATGAACACTGAAGCTTTCTTT.